This TCR beta chain was documented in a study of cytomegalovirus exposure and HLA in healthy donors. Study-level information: Genotyping of 430 or so donors showed that 80% to 85% belonged to the Caucasian-associated ancestry cluster. Study observations and caveats: Presence/absence analyses assumed roughly uniform sequencing depth across donors. Reports state that TCR beta sequences accurately predicted most subjects' HLA-A and HLA-B alleles. Among the sequence variants, a highly shared cluster was likely an artifact of sequencing.

As concerns this clone: As yet, its antigen is unknown.

With 60 Vbeta and 13 Jbeta primers, the PCR was carried out. Profiled with immunoSEQ multiplex PCR; TCRdb holds only in-frame clones, not every one. The sample records 65,000 to 70,000 clones, around 87% being singletons. This clonotype originated in a woman under 40 in good health and CMV-seropositive. The source material was PBMCs.

CDR3 nucleotides: TGTGCCAGCTCTCCCCCGGCGGGAGGCGGGGCAGATACGCAGTATTTT. Translated: CASSPPAGGGADTQYF. The chain couples TRBV18 to TRBJ2-3; 8 nucleotides line up with TRBD2. V was clipped by 6 bases and J by 4 bases; unmatched bases: 12. The CDR3 runs to 16 residues. CDR1 KGHSH and CDR2 LQKENI come from the germline V gene.